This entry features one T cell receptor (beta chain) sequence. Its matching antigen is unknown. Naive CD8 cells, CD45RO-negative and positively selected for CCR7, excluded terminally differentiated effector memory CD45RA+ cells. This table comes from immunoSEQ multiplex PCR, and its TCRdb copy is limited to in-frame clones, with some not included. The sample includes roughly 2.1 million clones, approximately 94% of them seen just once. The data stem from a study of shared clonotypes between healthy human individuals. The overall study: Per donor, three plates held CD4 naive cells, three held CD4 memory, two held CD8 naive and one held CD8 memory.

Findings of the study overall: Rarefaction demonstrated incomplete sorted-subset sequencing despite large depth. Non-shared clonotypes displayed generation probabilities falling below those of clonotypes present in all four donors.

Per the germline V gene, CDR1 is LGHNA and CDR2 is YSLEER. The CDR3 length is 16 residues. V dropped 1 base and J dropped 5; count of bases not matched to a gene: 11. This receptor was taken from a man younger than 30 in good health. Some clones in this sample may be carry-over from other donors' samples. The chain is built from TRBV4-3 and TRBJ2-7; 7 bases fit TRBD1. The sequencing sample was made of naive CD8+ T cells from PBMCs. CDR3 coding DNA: TGCGCCAGCAGCCAAGTTGGGACAGAAACCGACCACGAGCAGTACTTC. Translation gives CASSQVGTETDHEQYF.